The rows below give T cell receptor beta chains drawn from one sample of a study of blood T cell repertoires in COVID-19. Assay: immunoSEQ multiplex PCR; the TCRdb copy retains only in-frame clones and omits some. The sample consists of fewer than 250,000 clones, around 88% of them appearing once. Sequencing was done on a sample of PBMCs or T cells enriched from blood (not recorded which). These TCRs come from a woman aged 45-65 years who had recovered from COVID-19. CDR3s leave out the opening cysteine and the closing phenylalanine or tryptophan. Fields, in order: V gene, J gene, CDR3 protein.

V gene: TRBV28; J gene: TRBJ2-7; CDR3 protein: ASSSVHEQY
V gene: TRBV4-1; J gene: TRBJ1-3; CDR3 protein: ASSRSGQPGNTIY
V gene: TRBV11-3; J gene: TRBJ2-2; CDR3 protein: ASSAPGTGELF
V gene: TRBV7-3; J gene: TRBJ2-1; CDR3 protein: ASSEGLVPYNEQF
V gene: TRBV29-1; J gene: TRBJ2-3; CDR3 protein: SVVTSGSTDTQY
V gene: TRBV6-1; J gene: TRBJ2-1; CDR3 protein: ASSELGSGGNEQF
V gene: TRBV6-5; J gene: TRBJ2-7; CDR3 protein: ASSRSGSSYEQY
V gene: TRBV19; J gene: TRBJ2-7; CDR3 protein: ASSVTDRNEQY
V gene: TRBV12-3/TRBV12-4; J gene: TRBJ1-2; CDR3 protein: ASSDTGRYT
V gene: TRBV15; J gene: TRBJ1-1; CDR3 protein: ATSRVGGSMNTEAF
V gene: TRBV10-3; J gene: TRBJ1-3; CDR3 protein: AISEPLRDRGHRNTIY
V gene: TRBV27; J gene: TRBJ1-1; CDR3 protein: ASSFGTGRLNTEAF
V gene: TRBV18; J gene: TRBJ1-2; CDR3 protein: ASSRRPGGDYYGYT
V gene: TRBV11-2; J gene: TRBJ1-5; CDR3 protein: ASSRGAGVGQPQH
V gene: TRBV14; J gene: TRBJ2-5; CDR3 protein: ASSQDEALRETQY
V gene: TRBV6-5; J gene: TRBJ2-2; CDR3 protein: ASSRQGVNTGELF
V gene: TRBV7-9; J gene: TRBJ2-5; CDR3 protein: ASSSRSGVTQETQY
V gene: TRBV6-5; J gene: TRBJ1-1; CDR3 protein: ASTQGQFGAF
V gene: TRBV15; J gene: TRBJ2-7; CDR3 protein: ATSRVGTGGFEQY
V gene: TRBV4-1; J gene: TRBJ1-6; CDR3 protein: ASSQQGLNSPLH
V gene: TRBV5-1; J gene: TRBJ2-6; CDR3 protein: ASSLGRTGDSGANVLT
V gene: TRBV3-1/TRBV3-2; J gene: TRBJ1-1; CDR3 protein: ASSQQDRRLEAF
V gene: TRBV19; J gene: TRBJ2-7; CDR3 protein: ASSIGTSYEQY
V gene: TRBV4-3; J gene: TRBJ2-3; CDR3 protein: ASSPAGGTQY
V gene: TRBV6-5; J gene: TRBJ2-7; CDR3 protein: ASSYVPQGYEQY
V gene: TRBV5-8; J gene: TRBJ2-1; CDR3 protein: ASSLVGTGMNEQF
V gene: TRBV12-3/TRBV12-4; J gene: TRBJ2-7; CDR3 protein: ASSLGSRRPY
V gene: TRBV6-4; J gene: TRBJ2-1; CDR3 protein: ASSDSGTSNEQF
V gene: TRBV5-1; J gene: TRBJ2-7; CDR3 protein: ASSPPGGSHLYEQY
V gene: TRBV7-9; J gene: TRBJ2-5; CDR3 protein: ASSPRGFGQETQY
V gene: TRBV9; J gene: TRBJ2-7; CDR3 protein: ASSEGTSRNYEQY
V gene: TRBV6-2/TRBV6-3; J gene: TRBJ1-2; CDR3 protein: ASSSLVGYT
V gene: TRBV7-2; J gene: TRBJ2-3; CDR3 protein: ASSSGGGLYLTDTQY
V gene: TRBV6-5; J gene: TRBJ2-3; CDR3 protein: ASSYQLGGTDTQY
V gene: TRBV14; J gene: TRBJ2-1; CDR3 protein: ASSQDRGGEQF
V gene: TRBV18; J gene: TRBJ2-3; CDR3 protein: ASQAGADTQY
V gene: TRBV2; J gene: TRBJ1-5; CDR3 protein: ASRPGQVNQPQH
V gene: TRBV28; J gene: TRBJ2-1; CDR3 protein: ASSHRSGDNEQF
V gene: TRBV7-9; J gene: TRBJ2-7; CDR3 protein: ASSGLADYEQY
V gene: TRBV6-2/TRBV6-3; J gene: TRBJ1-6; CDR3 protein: ASSSSATGRNSPLH
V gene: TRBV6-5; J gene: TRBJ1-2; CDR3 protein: ASSQPGISGGYT
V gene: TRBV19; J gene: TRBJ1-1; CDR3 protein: ASSIGRRVTEAF
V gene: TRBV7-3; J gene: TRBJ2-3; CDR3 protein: ASSRGTRTDTQY
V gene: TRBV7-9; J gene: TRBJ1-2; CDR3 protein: ASSSRFRGNGYT